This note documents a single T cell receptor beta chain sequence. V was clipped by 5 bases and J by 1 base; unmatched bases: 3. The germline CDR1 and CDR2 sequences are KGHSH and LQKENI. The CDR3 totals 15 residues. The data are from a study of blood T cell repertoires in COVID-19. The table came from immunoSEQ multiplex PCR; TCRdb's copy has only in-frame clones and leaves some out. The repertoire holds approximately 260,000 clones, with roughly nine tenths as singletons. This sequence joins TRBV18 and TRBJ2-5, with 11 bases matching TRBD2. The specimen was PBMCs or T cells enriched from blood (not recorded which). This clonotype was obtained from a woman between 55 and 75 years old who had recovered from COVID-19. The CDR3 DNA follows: TGTGCCAGCTCAGCCGGGACTAGCGGCCAAGAGACCCAGTACTTC. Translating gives CASSAGTSGQETQYF.